This is a list of T cell receptor beta chains from one sample in a study of cytomegalovirus exposure and HLA in healthy donors. Some clones are missing from TCRdb's copy, which holds only in-frame ones; the method was immunoSEQ multiplex PCR. The sample shows some 170,000 clones, about 83% of them seen only once. The material sequenced was PBMCs. These TCRs come from a woman under 40 in good health and CMV-seronegative. CDR3s include the opening cysteine and the closing phenylalanine or tryptophan. Each record gives: V gene, CDR3 protein.

v_call: TRBV4-1; cdr3_aa: CASSGPGGQRNTEAFF
v_call: TRBV5-1; cdr3_aa: CASSSGRVNTEAFF
v_call: TRBV30; cdr3_aa: CAWSVVAGGSETQYF
v_call: TRBV6-5; cdr3_aa: CASSYTKAGGYEQYF
v_call: TRBV29-1; cdr3_aa: CSVVAGTDTQYF
v_call: TRBV2; cdr3_aa: CASSGTSGGAEYF
v_call: TRBV15; cdr3_aa: CATSRDPGEKLFF
v_call: TRBV6-6; cdr3_aa: CASLTGNSYNSPLHF
v_call: TRBV6-6; cdr3_aa: CASSYGAANYGYTF
v_call: TRBV2; cdr3_aa: CASSEAVFGGITDTQYF
v_call: TRBV5-5; cdr3_aa: CASSHFPREVEHF
v_call: TRBV29-1; cdr3_aa: CSVRDYRNTGELFF
v_call: TRBV30; cdr3_aa: CAWTLLSVPRGYTF
v_call: TRBV9; cdr3_aa: CASSAPADNEQFF
v_call: TRBV5-1; cdr3_aa: CASSLGRGLVNTEAFF
v_call: TRBV6-1; cdr3_aa: CASSASTGTNEKLFF
v_call: TRBV6-1; cdr3_aa: CASSEGSGYSPLHF
v_call: TRBV9; cdr3_aa: CASSVGPSGTGGKETQYF
v_call: TRBV19; cdr3_aa: CASTSSPPYEQYF
v_call: TRBV4-3; cdr3_aa: CASSPGLVGGEQFF
v_call: TRBV18; cdr3_aa: CASSPSGLYTEAFF
v_call: TRBV5-6; cdr3_aa: CASSLAGSNQPQHF
v_call: TRBV5-1; cdr3_aa: CASSLAGLASSYNEQFF
v_call: TRBV5-4; cdr3_aa: CASSSKTSGANEQYF
v_call: TRBV5-1; cdr3_aa: CASSRDRSIDEQYF
v_call: TRBV6-6; cdr3_aa: CASSYQQGAYGYTF
v_call: TRBV19; cdr3_aa: CASTLISGQGLRNGYTF
v_call: TRBV19; cdr3_aa: CAPIRPEPRARLETQYF
v_call: TRBV6-1; cdr3_aa: CASSEWAVGAKTEAFF
v_call: TRBV30; cdr3_aa: CAWSFFTGRYEQYF
v_call: TRBV5-4; cdr3_aa: CASSLGQEMPTQYF
v_call: TRBV7-9; cdr3_aa: CASSWKREGYGYTF
v_call: TRBV27; cdr3_aa: CASSLRWLLNEQFF
v_call: TRBV7-6; cdr3_aa: CASSLAGGGHTDTQYF
v_call: TRBV30; cdr3_aa: CAWIQGQETQYF
v_call: TRBV6-5; cdr3_aa: CASSPLSSTEAFF
v_call: TRBV7-8; cdr3_aa: CASSQPGQESGETQYF
v_call: TRBV7-9; cdr3_aa: CAGGLDNNEQFF
v_call: TRBV2; cdr3_aa: CASSEDRGVQETQYF
v_call: TRBV2; cdr3_aa: CASSSGTTNEKLFF
v_call: TRBV4-2; cdr3_aa: CASSQDGTSPSYEQYF
v_call: TRBV2; cdr3_aa: CASSEVRLAVYNEQFF
v_call: TRBV5-5; cdr3_aa: CASSLEGSSSYEQYF
v_call: TRBV7-9; cdr3_aa: CASSPRGTKGMIQYF
v_call: TRBV7-9; cdr3_aa: CASSSLGGGGQSSYNEQFF
v_call: TRBV10-3; cdr3_aa: CAISGTDTGELFF
v_call: TRBV9; cdr3_aa: CASSEAPGTVKDLANYGYTF
v_call: TRBV4-2; cdr3_aa: CASSDRTTSHEQFF
v_call: TRBV9; cdr3_aa: CASSDGGRVPGNTIYF
v_call: TRBV9; cdr3_aa: CASSVGGPYYGYTF
v_call: TRBV2; cdr3_aa: CASSEQGRGTEAFF
v_call: TRBV6-1; cdr3_aa: CASSEGSGFYEQYF
v_call: TRBV7-9; cdr3_aa: CASSLGGTGNGYTF
v_call: TRBV29-1; cdr3_aa: CSVDGGGFSSDTQYF
v_call: TRBV18; cdr3_aa: CASSPPDRRFYGYTF